This TCR beta chain was sequenced for a study of blood T cell repertoires in COVID-19 (dated by TCRdb to 2018 to 2021). Concerning the study at large: Samples from collaborators originated in the United States, Italy and Spain and spanned both the acute and convalescent phases of COVID-19. The material from the prospective study consisted of cDNA or gDNA derived from T cells, B-cell-depleted T cells, or PBMCs. Subjects who had been exposed to COVID-19, were actively infected with it, or had recovered from it provided the deeply sampled blood TCRbeta repertoires that made up the dataset. The sample metadata nearly always contained a de-identified subject ID, COVID-19 status, age in years and sex. Samples were obtained from the ongoing ImmuneRACE study (first 160 participants) and from roughly 1,300 subjects provided by 6 global collaborators. Where available, HLA class I and class II types were obtained from metadata supplied by the sample provider rather than from assay-based typing. A freely available public database, intended as a resource for researchers studying the immune response to SARS-CoV-2, is where the repertoires were released. Beyond this particular receptor, the publication reports: How much clinical and demographic metadata was included differed by source and by participant, and the metadata was provided uncurated.

Its CDR3 holds 17 amino acids, cysteine through phenylalanine. The CDR3 DNA has 51 bases and is translated from base 1. From V the trimming removes 0 bases and from J it removes 1 base, while the gene matches leave 5 bases of the junction unaccounted for. CDR1 and CDR2 are read off the germline V gene as SGHVS and FQNEAQ. TCRbeta CDR3 regions were amplified from genomic DNA by means of the immunoSEQ Assay, a bias-controlled multiplex PCR. From the authors' description of their analysis: Within the assay, amplification of reference gene primers was used to estimate how many nucleated cells each sample contained. To quantify the absolute abundance of each unique TCRbeta CDR3 rearrangement, sequence reads were collapsed and filtered. Productive Simpson clonality was computed per sample as the square root of Simpson's diversity index over productive rearrangements. Here the immuneACCESS table is served through TCRdb, limited to in-frame sequences with V and J called. Missing clones are a known gap in these copies; in checked studies unresolved V genes cover under half, and the rest lacks a known reason. V and J calls and clone size come straight from that table; D and trimming were deduced from the DNA. Recorded for this sample are under 95,000 clones; about 73% of them occurred a single time. The top ten hold around 5.8% of the sample.

To note about this clone: Its antigen is still unknown. Base-call qualities are not available, and no considerably larger clone is one nucleotide away.

Whole blood was collected in K2EDTA tubes by collaborating institutions according to the institutions' own protocols. For TCRbeta analysis, collaborators shipped samples as frozen whole blood, isolated PBMCs, or DNA extracted from either of those sample types. Sequencing was performed on peripheral blood. The receptor comes from a man aged 50-59 years with active or convalescent COVID-19. The sequence is built from TRBV7-8 and TRBJ2-5, and 10 junction bases match TRBD2. The DNA reads as follows: TGTGCCAGCAGCTTAGCGAATAGCGGGGGGCGCCAAGAGACCCAGTACTTC. Translated, it reads CASSLANSGGRQETQYF.